This T cell receptor (beta chain) was captured in a study of blood T cell repertoires in COVID-19. Original data processing: The authors estimated nucleated cell counts from reference gene primer amplification. Using immunoSEQ multiplex PCR, the repertoire was profiled, and TCRdb retains in-frame clones only, with some absent. V, J and clone size were drawn from that table, and D and trimming were deduced from the DNA. The data contain approximately 120,000 clones, 85% to 90% of them singletons. This CDR3 has 15 residues. From germline, CDR1 is MNHEY and CDR2 SVGAGI. The junction had 4 bases not matched to a gene; V was cut back by 6 bases and J by 2 bases.

The receptor's source is an elderly woman with acute or convalescent COVID-19. Sequencing was done on a sample of peripheral blood. The chain has TRBV6-5 and TRBJ2-6; 7 bases are a match to TRBD1. DNA for the CDR3: TGTGCCAGCAGGCGCGACAGGGCTGGGGCCAACGTCCTGACTTTC. It specifies CASRRDRAGANVLTF.